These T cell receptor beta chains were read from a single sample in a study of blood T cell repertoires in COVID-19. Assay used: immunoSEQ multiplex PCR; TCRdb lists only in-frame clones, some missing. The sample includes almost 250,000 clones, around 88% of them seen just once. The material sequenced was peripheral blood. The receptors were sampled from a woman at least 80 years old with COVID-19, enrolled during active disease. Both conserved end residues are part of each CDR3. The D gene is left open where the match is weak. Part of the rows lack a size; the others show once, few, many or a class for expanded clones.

CDR3aa: CASSLGTGNTEAFF
CDR3nt: TGTGCCAGCAGCCTCGGGACAGGCAACACTGAAGCTTTCTTT
d_gene: TRBD1
v_gene: TRBV3-1/TRBV3-2
j_gene: TRBJ1-1
abundance: .

CDR3aa: CSAETGGGYTF
CDR3nt: TGCAGCGCGGAGACAGGGGGTGGCTACACCTTC
d_gene: TRBD1
v_gene: TRBV29-1
j_gene: TRBJ1-2
abundance: .

CDR3aa: CASSTLGLAGDTDTQYF
CDR3nt: TGTGCCAGTAGTACCCTGGGACTAGCGGGGGACACAGATACGCAGTATTTT
d_gene: TRBD2
v_gene: TRBV19
j_gene: TRBJ2-3
abundance: .

CDR3aa: CAISGGQKETQYF
CDR3nt: TGTGCCATCAGTGGAGGACAGAAAGAGACCCAGTACTTC
d_gene: .
v_gene: TRBV10-3
j_gene: TRBJ2-5
abundance: .

CDR3aa: CASSRLDRGAEAFF
CDR3nt: TGCGCCAGCAGCCGGCTTGACAGGGGGGCTGAAGCTTTCTTT
d_gene: TRBD1
v_gene: TRBV4-3
j_gene: TRBJ1-1
abundance: .

CDR3aa: CAIRGQGSNEKLFF
CDR3nt: TGTGCCATTAGGGGACAGGGGTCTAATGAAAAACTGTTTTTT
d_gene: TRBD1
v_gene: TRBV28
j_gene: TRBJ1-4
abundance: .

CDR3aa: CSVEGSSGATDTQYF
CDR3nt: TGCAGCGTTGAAGGTTCTAGCGGGGCCACAGATACGCAGTATTTT
d_gene: TRBD2
v_gene: TRBV29-1
j_gene: TRBJ2-3
abundance: .

CDR3aa: CASSSHSYGYTF
CDR3nt: TGCGCCAGCAGCTCCCACAGCTATGGCTACACCTTC
d_gene: .
v_gene: TRBV5-1
j_gene: TRBJ1-2
abundance: .

CDR3aa: CASSVVQGNTGELFF
CDR3nt: TGTGCCAGCAGCGTAGTACAGGGGAACACCGGGGAGCTGTTTTTT
d_gene: .
v_gene: TRBV9
j_gene: TRBJ2-2
abundance: .

CDR3aa: CASSPGATNEKLFF
CDR3nt: TGTGCCAGCAGCCCGGGGGCAACTAATGAAAAACTGTTTTTT
d_gene: .
v_gene: TRBV9
j_gene: TRBJ1-4
abundance: .

CDR3aa: CASSQKAGLGYTF
CDR3nt: TGCGCCAGCAGCCAAAAGGCAGGGTTAGGCTACACCTTC
d_gene: .
v_gene: TRBV4-3
j_gene: TRBJ1-2
abundance: .

CDR3aa: CASSAISDKYYGYTF
CDR3nt: TGTGCCAGCAGCGCGATCTCAGACAAATACTATGGCTACACCTTC
d_gene: .
v_gene: TRBV25-1
j_gene: TRBJ1-2
abundance: .

CDR3aa: CAWGDSSVNMNTEAFF
CDR3nt: TGTGCCTGGGGGGACAGCTCCGTAAACATGAACACTGAAGCTTTCTTT
d_gene: TRBD1
v_gene: TRBV30
j_gene: TRBJ1-1
abundance: .

CDR3aa: CASSTLLEASPLHF
CDR3nt: TGTGCCAGCAGCACCCTCCTAGAGGCGTCACCCCTCCACTTT
d_gene: .
v_gene: TRBV27
j_gene: TRBJ1-6
abundance: .

CDR3aa: CASSRTGAYTEAFF
CDR3nt: TGTGCCAGCAGTCGCACAGGGGCGTACACTGAAGCTTTCTTT
d_gene: TRBD1
v_gene: TRBV6-2/TRBV6-3
j_gene: TRBJ1-1
abundance: .

CDR3aa: CASSQDMGGAADTQYF
CDR3nt: TGCGCCAGCAGCCAAGATATGGGGGGGGCCGCAGATACGCAGTATTTT
d_gene: .
v_gene: TRBV4-3
j_gene: TRBJ2-3
abundance: .

CDR3aa: CASSEVRQGGSPLHF
CDR3nt: TGTGCCAGCAGTGAAGTGCGGCAGGGAGGTTCACCCCTCCACTTT
d_gene: .
v_gene: TRBV6-1
j_gene: TRBJ1-6
abundance: .

CDR3aa: CASSLGLDRGTNYGYTF
CDR3nt: TGCGCCAGCAGCTTGGGTTTGGACAGGGGGACTAACTATGGCTACACCTTC
d_gene: TRBD1
v_gene: TRBV5-1
j_gene: TRBJ1-2
abundance: .

CDR3aa: CSASPSVGGRSTEAFF
CDR3nt: TGCAGTGCTAGTCCCTCGGTGGGGGGTCGTTCCACTGAAGCTTTCTTT
d_gene: .
v_gene: TRBV20-1
j_gene: TRBJ1-1
abundance: .

CDR3aa: CASGRGGNTGELFF
CDR3nt: TGCGCCAGCGGACGGGGGGGGAACACCGGGGAGCTGTTTTTT
d_gene: TRBD2
v_gene: TRBV10-1
j_gene: TRBJ2-2
abundance: .

CDR3aa: CASSQDGPGDSPPYVLTF
CDR3nt: TGCGCCAGCAGCCAAGACGGTCCCGGGGACAGCCCCCCATATGTCCTGACTTTC
d_gene: TRBD1
v_gene: TRBV4-1
j_gene: TRBJ2-6
abundance: .

CDR3aa: CAISPTLGRGQPQHF
CDR3nt: TGTGCCATCAGTCCCACGCTGGGGCGAGGACAGCCCCAGCATTTT
d_gene: .
v_gene: TRBV10-3
j_gene: TRBJ1-5
abundance: .

CDR3aa: CASSLQPGQGSHEQYF
CDR3nt: TGTGCCAGCAGCTTACAACCGGGACAGGGGTCCCACGAGCAGTACTTC
d_gene: TRBD1
v_gene: TRBV7-6
j_gene: TRBJ2-7
abundance: .

CDR3aa: CASSMGGAPGNTIYF
CDR3nt: TGTGCCAGTAGTATGGGGGGGGCTCCTGGAAACACCATATATTTT
d_gene: .
v_gene: TRBV19
j_gene: TRBJ1-3
abundance: .

CDR3aa: CASKADRASYNEQFF
CDR3nt: TGCGCCAGCAAGGCGGACAGGGCCTCATACAATGAGCAGTTCTTC
d_gene: TRBD1
v_gene: TRBV10-2
j_gene: TRBJ2-1
abundance: .

CDR3aa: CASSTARQPQHF
CDR3nt: TGTGCCAGCAGTACCGCTCGGCAGCCCCAGCATTTT
d_gene: .
v_gene: TRBV6-2/TRBV6-3
j_gene: TRBJ1-5
abundance: .

CDR3aa: CASRLDRDGYTF
CDR3nt: TGTGCCAGCAGGCTAGACAGGGATGGCTACACCTTC
d_gene: TRBD1
v_gene: TRBV7-9
j_gene: TRBJ1-2
abundance: .

CDR3aa: CASSLKGGVGTEAFF
CDR3nt: TGTGCCAGCAGCTTAAAGGGGGGGGTAGGCACTGAAGCTTTCTTT
d_gene: .
v_gene: TRBV7-2
j_gene: TRBJ1-1
abundance: .

CDR3aa: CASNPTSGGRGTDTQYF
CDR3nt: TGTGCCAGCAACCCGACTAGCGGGGGCCGGGGCACAGATACGCAGTATTTT
d_gene: TRBD2
v_gene: TRBV5-4
j_gene: TRBJ2-3
abundance: .

CDR3aa: CASLGEAREQYF
CDR3nt: TGTGCCAGCCTGGGGGAGGCCCGGGAGCAGTACTTC
d_gene: .
v_gene: TRBV19
j_gene: TRBJ2-7
abundance: once

CDR3aa: CASSLVAQGGYTF
CDR3nt: TGTGCCAGCAGTTTGGTGGCTCAGGGTGGCTACACCTTC
d_gene: .
v_gene: TRBV28
j_gene: TRBJ1-2
abundance: .

CDR3aa: CASSRLEVYTEAFF
CDR3nt: TGTGCCAGCAGTCGACTGGAGGTGTACACTGAAGCTTTCTTT
d_gene: .
v_gene: TRBV9
j_gene: TRBJ1-1
abundance: .

CDR3aa: CASRTGGSVEQYF
CDR3nt: TGTGCCAGCAGAACAGGGGGGTCAGTCGAGCAGTACTTC
d_gene: TRBD1
v_gene: TRBV2
j_gene: TRBJ2-7
abundance: .

CDR3aa: CASSPSFGGANEQFF
CDR3nt: TGTGCCAGCTCACCTAGCTTCGGGGGGGCCAATGAGCAGTTCTTC
d_gene: TRBD2
v_gene: TRBV18
j_gene: TRBJ2-1
abundance: .

CDR3aa: CATSRGRAPSYEQYF
CDR3nt: TGTGCCACCTCCCGGGGGAGGGCCCCTTCCTACGAGCAGTACTTC
d_gene: TRBD2
v_gene: TRBV6-5
j_gene: TRBJ2-7
abundance: .

CDR3aa: CASSLVWGSTYEQYF
CDR3nt: TGTGCCAGCAGCTTAGTGTGGGGCAGCACCTACGAGCAGTACTTC
d_gene: .
v_gene: TRBV7-2
j_gene: TRBJ2-7
abundance: .

CDR3aa: CASRTSGGLYNEQFF
CDR3nt: TGTGCCAGCCGGACTAGCGGGGGACTTTACAATGAGCAGTTCTTC
d_gene: TRBD2
v_gene: TRBV28
j_gene: TRBJ2-1
abundance: once